The subject of this entry is one T cell receptor beta chain. In the original workflow: Estimated nucleated cell counts came from reference gene primer amplification. Sequencing used immunoSEQ multiplex PCR; TCRdb keeps in-frame clones, though not all of them. That table gives V, J and clone size, and the DNA gave D and trimming. The sample holds around 310,000 clones, over 85% seen once. The data stem from a study of blood T cell repertoires in COVID-19. Study overall: PBMCs, B-cell-depleted T cells, or T cells were the source of the cDNA or gDNA that made up the material.

V lost 5 bases to trimming and J lost 2 bases, with 16 bases between them. Germline assignment: CDR1 SGHRS and CDR2 YFSETQ. CDR3 size: 15 residues. Participants, about 18 to 100 years old, spanned some 23 US areas. Participants reported their clinical history, and cohort assignment relied on those reports. V and J are TRBV5-1 and TRBJ1-1, with no clear D. Sequencing used PBMCs or T cells enriched from blood (not recorded which). This TCR came from a woman in her 30s who had recovered from COVID-19. The CDR3 loop is CASRASGLINTEAFF. CDR3 sequence (DNA): TGCGCCAGCAGGGCTTCAGGCCTCATAAACACTGAAGCTTTCTTT.